This TCR beta chain emerged from a study of blood T cell repertoires in COVID-19. CDR1 is MNHEY, CDR2 SMNVEV, per germline (reference sequence). CDR3 length: 13 residues. Trimming took 2 bases from V and 4 from J, leaving 8 bases between them. Method: immunoSEQ multiplex PCR; TCRdb's copy keeps in-frame clones and lacks some. The data contain 150,000 to 200,000 clones, over 75% of them singletons. The material sequenced was peripheral blood. The sequence derives from a person aged 65-85 years with COVID-19, enrolled during active disease. V gene TRBV27 combines with J gene TRBJ1-2; D gene uncertain. The CDR3 here is CASSLEPGYGYTF. The CDR3 DNA is TGTGCCAGCAGTTTAGAACCGGGCTATGGCTACACCTTC.